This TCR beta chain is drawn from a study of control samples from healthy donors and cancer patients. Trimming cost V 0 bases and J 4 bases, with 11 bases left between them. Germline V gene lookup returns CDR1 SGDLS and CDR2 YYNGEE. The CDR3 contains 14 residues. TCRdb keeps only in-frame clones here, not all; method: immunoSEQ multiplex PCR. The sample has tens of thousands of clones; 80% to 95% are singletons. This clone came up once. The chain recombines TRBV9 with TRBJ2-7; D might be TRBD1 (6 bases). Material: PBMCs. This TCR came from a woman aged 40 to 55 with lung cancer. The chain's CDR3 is CASSVGGDNYEQYF. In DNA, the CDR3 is TGTGCCAGCAGCGTAGGTGGGGACAATTACGAGCAGTACTTC.